Listed here are 30 T cell receptor beta chains from one sample, sequenced in a study of cytomegalovirus exposure and HLA in healthy donors (dated by TCRdb to about 2017). Libraries were made using the immunoSEQ multiplex PCR assay. For the multiplex PCR, a mixture combining 60 forward primers for TCR Vbeta segments and 13 reverse primers for TCR Jbeta segments was used. In TCRdb, the immuneACCESS table is reduced to in-frame sequences with V and J assigned. These tables do not hold every clone; where another copy was compared, an unresolved V gene accounts for under half, and the others remain unexplained. A total of around 70,000 clones appear in this sample, approximately 80% of them only once. Jointly, the top ten make up approximately 2.9% of the sample. The sequencing input was PBMCs. Every receptor here comes from a girl aged 10 to 17 in good health and CMV-seropositive.

This chain connects TRBV28 to TRBJ2-3; the match to TRBD1 covers 7 bases. The germline V gene encodes CDR1 MDHEN and CDR2 SYDVKM. This CDR3 is 14 amino acids long. The trim removed 5 bases at V and 3 bases at J, leaving 5 bases unmatched. The CDR3 DNA reads as TGTGCCAGCAGTCAAGCGACAGGGACAGATACGCAGTATTTT. Translation gives CASSQATGTDTQYF.

This clone was detected only once. This chain links TRBV27 with TRBJ1-1; tentatively, D is TRBD1 (5 bases). This CDR3 contains 14 residues. The ends were cut back, 4 bases at V and 4 bases at J, with 13 bases in the middle. Germline V gene lookup returns CDR1 MNHEY and CDR2 SMNVEV (reference sequence). CDR3 protein: CASSSWGGTTEAFF. The DNA for the CDR3 is TGTGCCAGCAGTTCATGGGGGGGAACCACTGAAGCTTTCTTT.

This clone turned up a few times. V usage is TRBV6-1 and J usage is TRBJ1-6, with 8 positions matching TRBD1. The V and J ends lost 10 bases and 7 bases, in that order; junction bases with no gene match: 6. Germline CDR1 MNHNS, CDR2 SASEGT. The CDR3 totals 13 residues. This chain's CDR3 is CATWTGWNSPLHF. CDR3 bases: TGTGCCACGTGGACAGGGTGGAATTCACCCCTCCACTTT.

The V call is TRBV7-2, the J call TRBJ2-7; 8 bases align to TRBD2. The CDR3 sequence is 15 residues long. The ends lost 4 bases at V and 0 bases at J; junction bases unmatched: 5. Germline V gene sequence: CDR1 SGHTA, CDR2 FQGNSA. Written as DNA, the CDR3 is TGTGCCAGCAGCTCCCCACTAGCGGCCTCCTACGAGCAGTACTTC. It codes for CASSSPLAASYEQYF.

The V call is TRBV6-4, the J call TRBJ2-6; a weak D match, TRBD2 (6 bases). The V end lost 6 bases, the J end lost 2 bases, and 14 bases lay between the germline ends. There are 16 residues in the CDR3. The germline CDR1 and CDR2 sequences are MRHNA and SNTAGT. The CDR3 region has the DNA TGTGCCAGCAGCGGGGGTGCTACAACTGGGGCCAACGTCCTGACTTTC. Translation gives CASSGGATTGANVLTF.

The J gene is TRBJ2-1, the V gene TRBV4-2; D is ambiguous. CDR1 is LGHNA and CDR2 is YNFKEQ in the germline V gene. V gave up 0 bases and J gave up 8 bases, with 11 bases separating them. There are 14 residues in the CDR3. The CDR3 spells CASSQELLEDEQFF. CDR3 coding DNA: TGTGCCAGCAGCCAAGAACTTTTAGAGGATGAGCAGTTCTTC.

V usage is TRBV30 and J usage is TRBJ1-4, with 9 bases matching TRBD1. V gave up 4 bases and J gave up 8 bases; unmatched junction bases: 17. Germline loops: CDR1 GTSNPN, CDR2 SVGIG (reference sequence). The CDR3 is made up of 17 amino acids. As DNA, the CDR3 is TGTGCCTGGATTTCGGGACAGGGAGGTCCACACGGCGAAAAACTGTTTTTT. Its protein is CAWISGQGGPHGEKLFF.

The chain links TRBV5-1 to TRBJ2-7; 7 bases fit TRBD1. CDR1 and CDR2 (germline): SGHRS, YFSETQ. After removal of 1 base from V and 4 bases from J, the junction contained 8 bases not matched to a gene. The CDR3 runs 15 residues. CDR3 nucleotides: TGCGCCAGCAGCTTGACAGGGGATTGGAGTTACGAGCAGTACTTC. It codes for CASSLTGDWSYEQYF.

The CDR3 DNA follows: TGCGCCAGTGGAACTAGCGGGGGGCTGGGTGAGCAGTTCTTC. Translating gives CASGTSGGLGEQFF. The chain uses TRBV5-1 and TRBJ2-1; 12 bases fit TRBD2. The V and J ends lost 8 bases and 9 bases, in that order; junction bases with no gene match: 9. The germline V gene encodes CDR1 SGHRS and CDR2 YFSETQ. This CDR3 is 14 amino acids long.

This clone has just a few counts. This chain uses TRBV28 with TRBJ2-6; D remains unclear. The V and J ends lost 4 bases and 0 bases respectively, with 10 bases between them. The CDR3 is 16 residues long. The germline gives CDR1 MDHEN, CDR2 SYDVKM. The CDR3 DNA is TGTGCCAGCAGTTCACTACGTAACTCTGGGGCCAACGTCCTGACTTTC. Translation: CASSSLRNSGANVLTF.

This chain connects TRBV6-5 to TRBJ1-2; D is perhaps TRBD1 (6 bases). The CDR3 has 13 residues. V was clipped by 6 bases and J by 1 base, with 9 bases between them. Germline V gene sequence: CDR1 MNHEY, CDR2 SVGAGI. CDR3 sequence reads: CASRRGNNYGYTF. DNA for the CDR3: TGTGCCAGCAGGAGGGGGAATAACTATGGCTACACCTTC.

This chain links TRBV7-2 with TRBJ1-1, with 7 bases lining up with TRBD1. The CDR3 is made up of 14 amino acids. Germline loops: CDR1 SGHTA, CDR2 FQGNSA. Losses at the gene ends were 5 bases for V and 7 bases for J; bases not matched to a gene: 10. CDR3 loop: CASSLGGEDLEAFF. The CDR3 DNA is TGTGCCAGCAGCCTAGGGGGCGAGGATCTTGAAGCTTTCTTT.

V is TRBV18 and J is TRBJ2-7; 14 bases agree with TRBD2. Germline CDR1 KGHSH, CDR2 LQKENI. This CDR3 is built from 16 residues. Germline trimming cut 3 bases from V and 2 bases from J; bases unmatched to any gene: 3. This CDR3 reads CASSPKGLAGAYEQYF. CDR3 DNA sequence: TGTGCCAGCTCACCCAAGGGACTAGCGGGAGCCTACGAGCAGTACTTC.

This chain joins TRBV7-9 and TRBJ1-2; 8 bases align to TRBD1. Germline assignment: CDR1 SEHNR and CDR2 FQNEAQ (reference sequence). There are 14 residues in the CDR3. Losses at the gene ends were 5 bases for V and 3 bases for J; bases not matched to a gene: 5. CDR3 amino acids: CASSPRTGYYGYTF. The CDR3 DNA reads as TGTGCCAGCAGCCCAAGGACAGGGTACTATGGCTACACCTTC.

The chain is built from TRBV2 and TRBJ1-1; TRBD1 agrees at 7 bases. Germline V gene data show CDR1 as SNHLY and CDR2 as FYNNEI. The CDR3 has 16 amino acids. V shed 0 bases, J shed 3 bases, and the junction held 7 bases outside the gene matches. CDR3 sequence (DNA): TGTGCCAGCAGTGAAGCCGTGCAGGGGGGACACACTGAAGCTTTCTTT. It encodes CASSEAVQGGHTEAFF.

The V gene is TRBV6-1, the J gene TRBJ2-7; the D gene is possibly TRBD2 (6 bases). Trimming removed 4 bases at V and 3 bases at J, with 16 bases between. This CDR3 region has 15 residues. CDR1 MNHNS and CDR2 SASEGT come from the germline V gene. CDR3 sequence reads: CASSALAAGFYEQYF. As DNA, the CDR3 is TGTGCCAGCAGTGCACTAGCCGCGGGATTCTACGAGCAGTACTTC.

This chain joins TRBV2 and TRBJ2-1; D may be TRBD2 (5 bases). CDR3 length: 15 amino acids. Germline loops: CDR1 SNHLY, CDR2 FYNNEI. The V and J ends lost 4 bases and 8 bases respectively, with 18 bases between them. CDR3 residues: CASSVRGSKVYEQFF. Here the CDR3 DNA reads TGTGCCAGCAGTGTGAGAGGGAGCAAGGTCTATGAGCAGTTCTTC.

This clone was counted a single time. The chain combines TRBV9 with TRBJ1-1; D possibly corresponds to TRBD1 (5 bases). V was cut by 2 bases and J by 4 bases, with 12 bases left in between. The CDR3 spans 14 residues. Looked up from germline, CDR1 is SGDLS and CDR2 is YYNGEE. The CDR3 region has the DNA TGTGCCAGCAGCGTGGACAACGGGGGCACTGAAGCTTTCTTT. Translation: CASSVDNGGTEAFF.

This sequence joins TRBV5-1 and TRBJ2-1, with 8 bases lining up with TRBD1. Trimming removed 0 bases from V and 5 bases from J; junction bases left unmatched: 4. CDR3 length equals 15 residues. Germline V gives CDR1 SGHRS, CDR2 YFSETQ. The CDR3 DNA follows: TGCGCCAGCAGCTTGGCCGGGACAGGCGACAATGAGCAGTTCTTC. The encoded protein is CASSLAGTGDNEQFF.

The rearrangement joins TRBV6-5 to TRBJ2-1, with 9 bases aligning to TRBD2. In germline, CDR1 is MNHEY, CDR2 SVGAGI. The CDR3 is made up of 14 amino acids. The V segment lost 10 bases and the J segment 7 bases; nucleotides outside the gene matches: 11. The CDR3 DNA reads TGTGCCACCAGGGAGGCGGGGGGGCCGAATGAGCAGTTCTTC. It encodes CATREAGGPNEQFF.

This chain joins TRBV4-3 and TRBJ1-2; 7 nucleotides align to TRBD1. Germline V gene sequence: CDR1 LGHNA, CDR2 YSLEER. The V segment lost 4 bases and the J segment 2 bases; nucleotides outside the gene matches: 4. The CDR3 spans 14 residues. The CDR3 sequence: CASSRTGRNYGYTF. The CDR3 nucleotides are TGCGCCAGCAGCCGGACAGGCCGGAACTATGGCTACACCTTC.

The CDR3 reads CASKTQGVGTPLHF. The CDR3 DNA reads TGTGCCAGCAAGACACAGGGGGTGGGTACACCCCTCCACTTT. This chain joins TRBV5-4 and TRBJ1-6; 8 bases are a match to TRBD1. Germline CDR1 is SGHNT and CDR2 is YYREEE (reference sequence). The CDR3 length is 14 residues. V trimming: 6 bases; J trimming: 11 bases; junction bases outside the gene matches: 10.

The chain uses TRBV5-4 and TRBJ2-1, with D perhaps TRBD2 (6 bases). V was pared by 4 bases and J by 2 bases, with 10 bases between. CDR1 and CDR2 (germline): SGHNT, YYREEE (reference sequence). The CDR3 consists of 14 residues. CDR3 DNA sequence: TGTGCCAGCAGCGCGGGGCCCGCCTACAATGAGCAGTTCTTC. Translating it yields CASSAGPAYNEQFF.

The chain uses TRBV10-1 and TRBJ2-1; no definite D call. This CDR3 has 16 residues. Per germline, CDR1 WNHNN and CDR2 SYGVQD (reference sequence). Trimming cost V 2 bases and J 0 bases, with 11 bases left between them. CDR3 amino acids: CASSEGRPDSYNEQFF. DNA for the CDR3: TGCGCCAGCAGTGAGGGCAGGCCCGACTCCTACAATGAGCAGTTCTTC.

The chain links TRBV5-4 to TRBJ2-3; no clear D gene. Germline-derived CDR1 and CDR2 are SGHNT and YYREEE (reference sequence). This CDR3 has 13 amino acids. V shed 6 bases and J shed 6 bases, with 14 bases lying between them. The CDR3 spells CASNPPSQDTQYF. In DNA form, the CDR3 reads TGTGCCAGCAACCCACCCTCCCAGGATACGCAGTATTTT.

This CDR3 reads CASTPNPGQGGYEQYF. Here the CDR3 DNA reads TGTGCCAGCACGCCCAACCCGGGACAGGGGGGCTACGAGCAGTACTTC. V usage is TRBV28 and J usage is TRBJ2-7; 11 positions match TRBD1. V gave up 7 bases and J gave up 3 bases; unmatched junction bases: 11. Germline V gene sequence: CDR1 MDHEN, CDR2 SYDVKM. There are 16 residues in the CDR3.

This clone was seen a few times. The chain joins TRBV6-5 to TRBJ1-4; 8 positions agree with TRBD1. This CDR3 contains 14 residues. Germline lookup yields CDR1 MNHEY and CDR2 SVGAGI. With V trimmed by 6 bases and J by 8 bases, 8 bases remained unmatched. DNA of the CDR3: TGTGCCAGCAGGCCCAGGGGGCAAGACGAAAAACTGTTTTTT. Translated, it gives CASRPRGQDEKLFF.

The V gene is TRBV5-1, the J gene TRBJ2-7; D is possibly TRBD2 (6 bases). This CDR3 is 15 amino acids long. Germline-derived CDR1 and CDR2 are SGHRS and YFSETQ. Trimming pared 2 bases from V and 5 bases from J, leaving 17 bases between. Here the CDR3 reads CASSLPTGGHNEQYF. The DNA for the CDR3 is TGCGCCAGCAGCTTACCTACAGGAGGGCACAACGAGCAGTACTTC.

This sequence joins TRBV11-2 and TRBJ1-4; D possibly corresponds to TRBD1 (5 bases). Germline V lookup: CDR1 SGHAT, CDR2 FQNNGV. The CDR3 has 13 amino acids. Trimming pared 2 bases from V and 10 bases from J, leaving 11 bases between. The CDR3 sequence: CASSLNPQGKLFF. CDR3 bases: TGTGCCAGCAGCTTAAACCCCCAGGGAAAACTGTTTTTT.

The rearrangement links TRBV6-4 to TRBJ1-1; D gene uncertain. CDR1 is MRHNA and CDR2 is SNTAGT in the germline V gene. The CDR3 length is 13 residues. V was cut by 5 bases and J by 3 bases, with 10 bases left in between. The CDR3 sequence is CASSNEEYTEAFF. Written as DNA, the CDR3 is TGTGCCAGCAGTAATGAAGAGTACACTGAAGCTTTCTTT.